The 17 T cell receptor beta chains below all came from one sample that was sequenced in a study of T cell responses to AZD1222 COVID-19 vaccine. Produced via immunoSEQ multiplex PCR; TCRdb's table is partial and in-frame only. This table holds about 80,000 clones, approximately 83% found once. The sequences come from peripheral blood, collected 28 days after the second AZD1222 dose. All receptors derive from an adult who received the AZD1222 COVID-19 vaccine.

This chain connects TRBV7-2 to TRBJ1-1; 9 bases are shared with TRBD1. The CDR3 has 17 residues. V shed 1 base and J 4 bases; nucleotides not matched to a gene: 10. Germline V gives CDR1 SGHTA, CDR2 FQGNSA. CDR3 residues: CASSLVPIGQGSTEAFF. Written as DNA, the CDR3 is TGTGCCAGCAGCTTAGTTCCTATCGGACAGGGGAGCACTGAAGCTTTCTTT. The variable domain in full, with the rest retrieved from reference TRBV7-2 and TRBJ1-1, is GAGVSQSPSNKVTEKGKDVELRCDPISGHTALYWYRQSLGQGLEFLIYFQGNSAPDKSGLPSDRFSAERTGGSVSTLTIQRTQQEDSAVYLCASSLVPIGQGSTEAFFGQGTRLTVV.

The chain couples TRBV10-3 to TRBJ2-1, with TRBD2 matching 11 bases. This CDR3 has 15 amino acids. Looked up from germline, CDR1 is ENHRY and CDR2 is SYGVKD. V lost 10 bases and J lost 6; bases outside the gene matches: 11. The CDR3: CASRRGTSGLNEQFF. The CDR3 nucleotides are TGTGCCAGCAGGCGCGGGACTAGCGGACTCAATGAGCAGTTCTTC.

The genes are TRBV14 and TRBJ2-1; 8 bases fit TRBD1. This CDR3 contains 16 residues. The V and J ends lost 0 bases and 3 bases, in that order; junction bases with no gene match: 4. Germline CDR1 is SGHDN and CDR2 is FVKESK. The CDR3 region has the DNA TGTGCCAGCAGCCAAGATCCCAGGGGGCACTACAATGAGCAGTTCTTC. It specifies CASSQDPRGHYNEQFF.

This sequence joins TRBV29-1 and TRBJ1-1; D gene ambiguous. The CDR3 loop spans 12 amino acids. Per germline, CDR1 SQVTM and CDR2 ANQGSEA. In DNA form, the CDR3 reads TGCCGAGCCGGGCATTTGGGAACTGAAGCTTTCTTT. Protein product: CRAGHLGTEAFF. Together with reference TRBV29-1 and TRBJ1-1, the CDR3 gives the full variable domain: SAVISQKPSRDICQRGTSLTIQCQVDSQVTMMFWYRQQPGQSLTLIATANQGSEATYESGFVIDKFPISRPNLTFSTLTVSNMSPEDSSIYLCRAGHLGTEAFFGQGTRLTVV.

J is TRBJ2-1 and V is TRBV28; 12 positions agree with TRBD2. Trimming took 11 bases from V and 6 from J; bases not matched to a gene: 14. Looked up from germline, CDR1 is MDHEN and CDR2 is SYDVKM. The CDR3 spans 16 residues. The DNA for the CDR3 is TGTGCCGGACAGGGACTAGCGGGCGACGTCGCCAATGAGCAGTTCTTC. This sequence encodes CAGQGLAGDVANEQFF.

This sequence joins TRBV5-1 and TRBJ1-1; 7 nucleotides align to TRBD1. The CDR3 loop spans 14 amino acids. From germline, CDR1 is SGHRS and CDR2 YFSETQ. With V trimmed by 4 bases and J by 5 bases, 8 bases remained unmatched. CDR3 sequence: CASSPNPQGTEAFF. CDR3 sequence (DNA): TGCGCCAGCAGCCCCAACCCACAGGGGACTGAAGCTTTCTTT. Drawing the rest from reference TRBV5-1 and TRBJ1-1, the complete variable domain is KAGVTQTPRYLIKTRGQQVTLSCSPISGHRSVSWYQQTPGQGLQFLFEYFSETQRNKGNFPGRFSGRQFSNSRSEMNVSTLELGDSALYLCASSPNPQGTEAFFGQGTRLTVV.

V gene TRBV6-5 combines with J gene TRBJ1-2; 7 nucleotides align to TRBD1. The germline V gene has CDR1 MNHEY and CDR2 SVGAGI. J gave up 6 bases and V 8 bases, and 12 bases lay outside the gene matches. The CDR3 is made up of 14 amino acids. This CDR3 reads CASGLLRGQNGYTF. DNA of the CDR3: TGTGCCAGCGGCCTTTTGAGGGGGCAGAATGGCTACACCTTC.

The chain combines TRBV9 with TRBJ1-6; TRBD1 matches at 9 bases. In germline, CDR1 is SGDLS, CDR2 YYNGEE. This CDR3 spans 14 amino acids. The ends lost 2 bases at V and 10 bases at J; junction bases unmatched: 4. The CDR3 coding sequence is TGTGCCAGCAGCGTGGGACAGGGAGGCTCACCCCTCCACTTT. Translated: CASSVGQGGSPLHF.

The chain has TRBV29-1 and TRBJ2-4, with D tentatively TRBD2 (5 bases). This CDR3 spans 13 amino acids. CDR1 SQVTM and CDR2 ANQGSEA come from the germline V gene. Deletions cut 2 bases from V and 3 bases from J, with 8 bases between. CDR3 sequence reads: CSVELRDKNIQYF. CDR3 DNA sequence: TGCAGCGTTGAACTCCGGGACAAAAACATTCAGTACTTC.

This clone was counted a single time. The chain carries TRBV6-5 and TRBJ1-1; the match to TRBD1 covers 7 bases. CDR3 length equals 12 residues. From germline, CDR1 is MNHEY and CDR2 SVGAGI. V gave up 5 bases and J gave up 4 bases; unmatched junction bases: 1. CDR3 sequence (DNA): TGTGCCAGCAGTAGGGACAGCACTGAAGCTTTCTTT. Translation: CASSRDSTEAFF.

V is TRBV6-5 and J is TRBJ2-7, with 8 bases matching TRBD1. The CDR3 is 13 amino acids. With 6 bases clipped from V and 5 bases from J, the junction kept 6 bases outside the gene matches. The germline CDR1 and CDR2 sequences are MNHEY and SVGAGI. The CDR3 loop reads CASSRTGRNEQYF. CDR3 bases: TGTGCCAGCAGCAGGACAGGGCGGAACGAGCAGTACTTC.

The chain uses TRBV6-5 and TRBJ2-5, with D possibly TRBD2 on 6 matching bases. Trimming pared 6 bases from V and 5 bases from J, leaving 19 bases between. This CDR3 comprises 15 residues. Looked up from germline, CDR1 is MNHEY and CDR2 is SVGAGI. The CDR3 nucleotides read TGTGCCAGCAGCCGACCCGAACTAGCCTCGGAGACCCAGTACTTC. Protein: CASSRPELASETQYF.

The genes are TRBV7-2 and TRBJ2-3; no firm D call. The V gene lost 0 bases and the J gene lost 5 bases, with 6 bases spanning the gap. The CDR3 extends over 13 amino acids. CDR1 SGHTA and CDR2 FQGNSA come from the germline V gene. This chain's CDR3 is CASSLARGDTQYF. The CDR3 DNA is TGTGCCAGCAGCTTAGCCCGTGGAGATACGCAGTATTTT.

The V call is TRBV4-1, the J call TRBJ1-2; no clear D gene. V lost 0 bases to trimming and J lost 8 bases, with 16 bases between them. The germline CDR1 and CDR2 sequences are MGHRA and YSYEKL. The CDR3 sequence is 15 residues long. CDR3 region: CASSQDLGLLGGYTF. The DNA of the CDR3 is TGCGCCAGCAGCCAAGATCTGGGCCTACTGGGGGGCTACACCTTC.

The chain links TRBV28 to TRBJ1-4; D gene ambiguous. The CDR3 length is 13 residues. The V end lost 2 bases, the J end lost 7 bases, and 8 bases lay between the germline ends. From germline, CDR1 is MDHEN and CDR2 SYDVKM. The CDR3 protein is CASSLRRAEKLFF. As DNA, the CDR3 is TGTGCCAGCAGTTTAAGGCGGGCTGAAAAACTGTTTTTT. The entire variable domain, with the rest obtained from reference TRBV28 and TRBJ1-4, is as follows: DVKVTQSSRYLVKRTGEKVFLECVQDMDHENMFWYRQDPGLGLRLIYFSYDVKMKEKGDIPEGYSVSREKKERFSLILESASTNQTSMYLCASSLRRAEKLFFGSGTQLSVL.

The genes are TRBV30 and TRBJ1-1; no firm D call. The CDR3 contains 13 residues. Per germline, CDR1 GTSNPN and CDR2 SVGIG (reference sequence). V was pared by 0 bases and J by 5 bases, with 10 bases between. This CDR3 reads CAWSVQGWTEAFF. The CDR3 coding sequence is TGTGCCTGGAGTGTCCAAGGGTGGACTGAAGCTTTCTTT.

This sequence joins TRBV28 and TRBJ1-2; TRBD1 might be the D (5 bases). The germline gives CDR1 MDHEN, CDR2 SYDVKM. The V and J ends lost 3 bases and 4 bases respectively, with 9 bases between them. The CDR3 loop spans 13 amino acids. The CDR3 coding sequence is TGTGCCAGCAGTTTCGTGGGGCGCTATGGCTACACCTTC. This sequence encodes CASSFVGRYGYTF.